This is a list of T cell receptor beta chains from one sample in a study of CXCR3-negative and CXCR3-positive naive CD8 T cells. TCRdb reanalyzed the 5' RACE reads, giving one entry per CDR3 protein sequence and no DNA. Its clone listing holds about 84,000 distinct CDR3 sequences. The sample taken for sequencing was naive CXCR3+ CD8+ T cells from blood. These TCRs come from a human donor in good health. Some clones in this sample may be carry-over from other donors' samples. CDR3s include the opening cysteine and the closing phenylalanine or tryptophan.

cdr3_aa: CASSILFTPGGTKNYGYTF; j_call: TRBJ1-2; v_call: TRBV3-1
cdr3_aa: CASSLGISEQFF; j_call: TRBJ2-1; v_call: TRBV12-3/TRBV12-4
cdr3_aa: CASSLGSTEAFF; j_call: TRBJ1-1; v_call: TRBV28
cdr3_aa: CASSQARQETQYF; j_call: TRBJ2-5; v_call: TRBV4-1
cdr3_aa: CAISESGAGAQETQYF; j_call: TRBJ2-5; v_call: TRBV10-3
cdr3_aa: CASSPGLGAPGYF; j_call: TRBJ2-5; v_call: TRBV27
cdr3_aa: CASSLRTANTGELFF; j_call: TRBJ2-2; v_call: TRBV27
cdr3_aa: CATALGPTGELFF; j_call: TRBJ2-2; v_call: TRBV15
cdr3_aa: CASATERTDYYNSPLHF; j_call: TRBJ1-6; v_call: TRBV6-2/TRBV6-3
cdr3_aa: CASRYTQNTEAFF; j_call: TRBJ1-1; v_call: TRBV6-2/TRBV6-3
cdr3_aa: CASSGYNEQFF; j_call: TRBJ2-1; v_call: TRBV28
cdr3_aa: CASRQRANTGELFF; j_call: TRBJ2-2; v_call: TRBV6-5
cdr3_aa: CASSYSFHEQYF; j_call: TRBJ2-7; v_call: TRBV6-2/TRBV6-3
cdr3_aa: CASSLEGFYGQFF; j_call: TRBJ2-1; v_call: TRBV7-6
cdr3_aa: CASSQVASISYEQYF; j_call: TRBJ2-7; v_call: TRBV4-1